These 29 T cell receptor beta chains originate from one sample sequenced in a study of technical replicates of blood from a few donors. Generated by immunoSEQ multiplex PCR, the TCRdb table keeps only in-frame clones and is missing some. The sample includes nearly 90,000 clones, more than 85% of them seen just once. Sequenced: T cells isolated from PBMCs. The origin of the receptors is a human donor in good health.

The chain links TRBV19 to TRBJ2-1, with TRBD2 identical over 13 bases. The trim removed 3 bases at V and 7 bases at J, leaving 6 bases unmatched. The CDR3 contains 16 residues. Germline-derived CDR1 and CDR2 are LNHDA and SQIVND (reference sequence). The chain's CDR3 is CASSIRTSGSRNEQFF. CDR3 nucleotide sequence: TGTGCCAGTAGTATCCGGACTAGCGGGAGCCGAAATGAGCAGTTCTTC.

The V call is TRBV2, the J call TRBJ2-2; the match to TRBD2 covers 11 bases. From germline, CDR1 is SNHLY and CDR2 FYNNEI. V trimming: 6 bases; J trimming: 2 bases; junction bases outside the gene matches: 5. This CDR3 is 16 amino acids long. CDR3 nucleotide sequence: TGTGCCAGCAGAAGACTAGCGGGATCAAACACCGGGGAGCTGTTTTTT. Translating it yields CASRRLAGSNTGELFF.

The V call is TRBV27, the J call TRBJ2-2; tentatively, D is TRBD1 (6 bases). Germline V gene sequence: CDR1 MNHEY, CDR2 SMNVEV (reference sequence). The CDR3 covers 14 residues. The germline V and J ends were trimmed by 6 bases and 3 bases, with 11 bases remaining between them. This CDR3 reads CASRPYRDTGELFF. For the CDR3, the DNA is TGTGCCAGCAGGCCATACAGGGACACCGGGGAGCTGTTTTTT.

CDR3 in amino acids: CASSRDRGREQYF. The CDR3 DNA is TGTGCCAGTAGTAGGGACAGGGGGCGCGAGCAGTACTTC. The J gene is TRBJ2-7, the V gene TRBV19; 12 bases agree with TRBD1. The V gene's germline CDR1 is LNHDA and CDR2 SQIVND (reference sequence). The CDR3 loop spans 13 amino acids. V trimming: 4 bases; J trimming: 6 bases; junction bases outside the gene matches: 1.

A word on this clone: The sample contains more than one DNA sequence encoding this CDR3. The rearrangement uses TRBV18 and TRBJ1-2, with D tentatively TRBD1 (5 bases). The CDR3 covers 13 residues. Germline V lookup: CDR1 KGHSH, CDR2 LQKENI. Trimming left V 2 bases short and J 2 bases short, with 6 bases between. The CDR3 here is CASSPSGNYGYTF. The CDR3 region has the DNA TGTGCCAGCTCACCATCAGGGAACTATGGCTACACCTTC.

The chain employs TRBV19 and TRBJ2-1; TRBD2 aligns across 12 bases. The germline V gene has CDR1 LNHDA and CDR2 SQIVND (reference sequence). This CDR3 comprises 15 residues. V lost 9 bases and J lost 0; bases outside the gene matches: 3. CDR3 loop: CASQTSGSSYNEQFF. The CDR3 nucleotides read TGTGCCAGCCAGACTAGCGGGAGCTCCTACAATGAGCAGTTCTTC.

The chain couples TRBV9 to TRBJ2-1, with TRBD2 identical over 8 bases. With V trimmed by 4 bases and J by 8 bases, 11 bases remained unmatched. CDR1 is SGDLS, CDR2 YYNGEE, per germline. This CDR3 has 15 amino acids. Written as DNA, the CDR3 is TGTGCCAGCAGCTCCGGGACTAGGGTGGTATATGAGCAGTTCTTC. Residues: CASSSGTRVVYEQFF.

V gene TRBV7-2 combines with J gene TRBJ2-7; TRBD2 might be the D (6 bases). From germline, CDR1 is SGHTA and CDR2 FQGNSA. V lost 2 bases and J 3 bases, leaving 26 bases between the germline ends. This CDR3 has 19 amino acids. CDR3 DNA sequence: TGTGCCAGCAGCTTACTTGTGACGGGAGATAGCCATTTTAGCTACGAGCAGTACTTC. Translating gives CASSLLVTGDSHFSYEQYF.

The chain links TRBV7-2 to TRBJ1-3, with 7 bases fitting TRBD1. This CDR3 has 14 amino acids. Germline values: CDR1 SGHTA, CDR2 FQGNSA. V dropped 5 bases and J dropped 2; count of bases not matched to a gene: 3. This chain's CDR3 is CASSPDRAGNTIYF. The CDR3 bases are TGTGCCAGCAGCCCCGACAGGGCTGGAAACACCATATATTTT.

This chain links TRBV28 with TRBJ1-2, with D possibly matching TRBD1 (5 bases). Trimming removed 5 bases at V and 6 bases at J, with 19 bases between. This CDR3 contains 15 residues. CDR1 and CDR2 (germline): MDHEN, SYDVKM. The CDR3 protein is CASSAPGRTSHGYTF. CDR3 coding DNA: TGTGCCAGCAGTGCCCCAGGGAGGACCTCGCATGGCTACACCTTC.

This chain joins TRBV18 and TRBJ1-2, with D hard to call. The CDR3 extends over 18 amino acids. Trimming left V 2 bases short and J 7 bases short, with 26 bases between. Germline values: CDR1 KGHSH, CDR2 LQKENI. As DNA, the CDR3 is TGTGCCAGCTCACCAATAGCCGTTTTAGAGTCGGAGAGGAGTGGCTACACCTTC. Translating gives CASSPIAVLESERSGYTF.

The chain couples TRBV7-8 to TRBJ1-2, with TRBD1 identical over 10 bases. With V trimmed by 5 bases and J by 7 bases, 7 bases remained unmatched. The germline gives CDR1 SGHVS, CDR2 FQNEAQ. The CDR3 consists of 14 residues. CDR3 sequence reads: CASSLKGQGFGYTF. CDR3 in DNA: TGTGCCAGCAGCCTTAAGGGACAGGGGTTTGGCTACACCTTC.

This rearrangement joins TRBV27 to TRBJ2-7; a weak D match, TRBD2 (5 bases). Per germline, CDR1 MNHEY and CDR2 SMNVEV (reference sequence). There are 15 residues in the CDR3. The V end lost 1 base, the J end lost 4 bases, and 14 bases lay between the germline ends. The CDR3 loop reads CASSLFEGLAYEQYF. CDR3 in DNA: TGTGCCAGCAGTTTATTCGAGGGATTGGCATACGAGCAGTACTTC.

The genes are TRBV5-1 and TRBJ1-2, with TRBD1 matching over 8 bases. The CDR3 sequence is 16 residues long. Per the germline V gene, CDR1 is SGHRS and CDR2 is YFSETQ. Trimming cost V 4 bases and J 8 bases; bases outside gene matches: 16. DNA of the CDR3: TGCGCCAGCAGCATTGGACAGGGCCCTAGGCCGGGGGGCTACACCTTC. Translating it yields CASSIGQGPRPGGYTF.

V is TRBV19 and J is TRBJ1-2; possibly TRBD1 for D (5 bases). This CDR3 spans 17 amino acids. Germline-derived CDR1 and CDR2 are LNHDA and SQIVND (reference sequence). Trimming removed 3 bases at V and 0 bases at J, with 17 bases between. CDR3 sequence: CASSISLGGIANYGYTF. CDR3 in DNA: TGTGCCAGTAGTATCAGCCTGGGGGGTATAGCTAACTATGGCTACACCTTC.

This chain uses TRBV4-1 with TRBJ2-7; 8 bases are a match to TRBD1. This CDR3 contains 16 residues. Germline CDR1 MGHRA, CDR2 YSYEKL. V gave up 3 bases and J gave up 2 bases; unmatched junction bases: 9. The CDR3 bases are TGCGCCAGCAGCCAGACTCCGGGACAGGCTACCTACGAGCAGTACTTC. Translation gives CASSQTPGQATYEQYF.

V gene TRBV27 combines with J gene TRBJ2-7, with D uncertain. Germline lookup yields CDR1 MNHEY and CDR2 SMNVEV (reference sequence). V lost 3 bases and J 1 base, leaving 10 bases between the germline ends. This CDR3 region has 14 residues. The CDR3 here is CASSFGKPSYEQYF. CDR3 bases: TGTGCCAGCAGTTTTGGTAAGCCTTCCTACGAGCAGTACTTC.

The chain has TRBV11-2 and TRBJ2-7; TRBD2 matches 9 bases. The CDR3 spans 15 residues. Germline trimming cut 4 bases from V and 1 base from J; bases unmatched to any gene: 5. CDR1 is SGHAT, CDR2 FQNNGV, per germline. CDR3 DNA: TGTGCCAGCAGCTATGGACTAGCGCTATCCTACGAGCAGTACTTC. It is translated as CASSYGLALSYEQYF.

CDR3 sequence reads: CAISGLAGGTYEQYF. The CDR3 DNA reads TGTGCCATCAGTGGTCTGGCGGGAGGCACCTACGAGCAGTACTTC. The J gene is TRBJ2-7, the V gene TRBV10-3; 8 nucleotides line up with TRBD2. Trimming cost V 4 bases and J 2 bases; bases outside gene matches: 7. Germline V lookup: CDR1 ENHRY, CDR2 SYGVKD. The CDR3 contains 15 residues.

The genes are TRBV5-6 and TRBJ2-7; 8 bases line up with TRBD1. J gave up 1 base and V 3 bases, and 3 bases lay outside the gene matches. Germline V gene lookup returns CDR1 SGHDT and CDR2 YYEEEE. The CDR3 spans 14 residues. The DNA for the CDR3 is TGTGCCAGCAGCTGGGACAGGATGTCCTACGAGCAGTACTTC. Translated, it gives CASSWDRMSYEQYF.

This clone came up a few times. J is TRBJ1-1 and V is TRBV7-3; 7 bases map to TRBD1. The trim removed 5 bases at V and 3 bases at J, leaving 9 bases unmatched. Per germline, CDR1 SGHTA and CDR2 FQGTGA. CDR3 length: 15 residues. For the CDR3, the DNA is TGTGCCAGCAGCCCCGAACAGGGGATGGACACTGAAGCTTTCTTT. It specifies CASSPEQGMDTEAFF.

The J gene is TRBJ1-5, the V gene TRBV7-5; TRBD1 was called by the table and not checked on the DNA. TRBV7-5 is a listed pseudogene. The CDR3 runs to 18 residues. The CDR3 DNA is TGTGTCAGAAGCTTAAGGCCGGGACAGGGTAAAAGCAATCAGCCCCAGCATTTT. It encodes CVRSLRPGQGKSNQPQHF.

This clone was recorded once. The gene calls are TRBV27 and TRBJ1-4; 9 bases map to TRBD1. The V and J ends lost 5 bases and 7 bases, in that order; junction bases with no gene match: 8. The CDR3 runs 15 residues. Germline CDR1 and CDR2: MNHEY and SMNVEV (reference sequence). In DNA, the CDR3 is TGTGCCAGCAGTCCGGGGACAGGGAGACGTGAAAAACTGTTTTTT. Translating it yields CASSPGTGRREKLFF.

The V and J genes are TRBV7-2 and TRBJ1-1; weak D call: TRBD1 (6 bases). The germline V gene encodes CDR1 SGHTA and CDR2 FQGNSA. The CDR3 covers 16 residues. V was clipped by 1 base and J by 3 bases, with 15 bases between them. The CDR3 nucleotides are TGTGCCAGCAGCTTAGACGGACAGATGCGGTACACTGAAGCTTTCTTT. This encodes CASSLDGQMRYTEAFF.

The chain uses TRBV6-5 and TRBJ2-1; D possibly corresponds to TRBD1 (6 bases). Trimming pared 8 bases from V and 6 bases from J, leaving 20 bases between. The CDR3 has 15 amino acids. The germline gives CDR1 MNHEY, CDR2 SVGAGI. The CDR3 DNA is TGTGCCAGCGGAGCTGATGGGGGCGTAAGCAATGAGCAGTTCTTC. This encodes CASGADGGVSNEQFF.

V gene TRBV15 combines with J gene TRBJ2-7, with 7 bases lining up with TRBD1. Germline V lookup: CDR1 LNHNV, CDR2 YYDKDF (reference sequence). This CDR3 has 15 residues. V dropped 3 bases and J dropped 6; count of bases not matched to a gene: 11. CDR3 region: CATSRGPGQSLEQYF. Here the CDR3 DNA reads TGTGCCACCAGCAGGGGCCCGGGACAGTCCCTCGAGCAGTACTTC. The full variable domain, rest sourced from reference TRBV15 and TRBJ2-7, is DAMVIQNPRYQVTQFGKPVTLSCSQTLNHNVMYWYQQKSSQAPKLLFHYYDKDFNNEADTPDNFQSRRPNTSFCFLDIRSPGLGDTAMYLCATSRGPGQSLEQYFGPGTRLTVT.

This chain links TRBV5-1 with TRBJ2-7, with TRBD2 matching 10 bases. In germline, CDR1 is SGHRS, CDR2 YFSETQ. V trimming: 4 bases; J trimming: 3 bases; junction bases outside the gene matches: 10. The CDR3 is 16 amino acids. The CDR3 protein is CASSLRLLAGHYEQYF. Here the CDR3 DNA reads TGCGCCAGCAGCCTGAGATTACTAGCGGGACACTACGAGCAGTACTTC.

Only a few counts were recorded for this clone. This chain connects TRBV7-2 to TRBJ1-1; no clear D. V lost 5 bases, J lost 13 bases, and 14 bases lay in between. Germline CDR1 reads SGHTA; CDR2 reads FQGNSA. The length of the CDR3 is 11 residues. CDR3 residues: CASSVLQEGFF. DNA of the CDR3: TGTGCCAGCAGCGTCCTCCAGGAGGGTTTCTTT.

The rearrangement joins TRBV4-1 to TRBJ2-5; D is unresolved. This CDR3 has 14 residues. V lost 1 base, J lost 0 bases, and 6 bases lay in between. Germline-derived CDR1 and CDR2 are MGHRA and YSYEKL. The CDR3 coding sequence is TGCGCCAGCAGCCAAGCGTCTTACCAAGAGACCCAGTACTTC. Its protein is CASSQASYQETQYF.